One sample yielded the 28 T cell receptor beta chains listed below, sequenced in a study of blood T cell repertoires in COVID-19. Sequencing used immunoSEQ multiplex PCR; TCRdb keeps in-frame clones, though not all of them. Seen here are 150,000 to 200,000 clones, roughly 89% observed once, and the top ten hold 1.6%. The sample consisted of peripheral blood. These receptors were obtained from a woman aged 50 to 60 with acute or convalescent COVID-19.

The rearrangement links TRBV2 to TRBJ1-5; the D gene is possibly TRBD1 (5 bases). There are 14 residues in the CDR3. The V gene lost 4 bases and the J gene lost 9 bases, with 16 bases spanning the gap. CDR1 and CDR2 from the germline V gene are SNHLY and FYNNEI. CDR3 region: CASSVDSLNGPQHF. The CDR3 bases are TGTGCCAGCAGTGTAGACAGCCTAAACGGGCCCCAGCATTTT.

The gene calls are TRBV4-3 and TRBJ2-4; 11 nucleotides line up with TRBD2. This CDR3 spans 20 amino acids. Per the germline V gene, CDR1 is LGHNA and CDR2 is YSLEER. Trimming removed 0 bases from V and 0 bases from J; junction bases left unmatched: 10. The CDR3 DNA follows: TGCGCCAGCAGCCAAGATTTCGCTAGCGGGGGGACTTTAGCCAAAAACATTCAGTACTTC. This encodes CASSQDFASGGTLAKNIQYF.

This clone was detected only once. The chain carries TRBV21-1 and TRBJ2-1; the table's D call TRBD1 went unverified against the DNA. TRBV21-1 has pseudogene status. The CDR3 has 16 amino acids. The CDR3 region has the DNA TGTGCCAGCAGCAAAGCATTTGACAGCCTTCGCAATGAGCAGTTCTTC. Its translation is CASSKAFDSLRNEQFF.

V is TRBV30 and J is TRBJ2-2, with 8 bases that match TRBD2. V was pared by 8 bases and J by 4 bases, with 6 bases of the junction left unmatched. The germline gives CDR1 GTSNPN, CDR2 SVGIG (reference sequence). CDR3 length equals 13 residues. In nucleotides, the CDR3 is TGTGCCGGAGGGGCGGGGGGCACCGGGGAGCTGTTTTTT. Its protein is CAGGAGGTGELFF. The complete variable domain, with remaining parts taken from reference TRBV30 and TRBJ2-2, reads SQTIHQWPATLVQPVGSPLSLECTVEGTSNPNLYWYRQAAGRGLQLLFYSVGIGQISSEVPQNLSASRPQDRQFILSSKKLLLSDSGFYLCAGGAGGTGELFFGEGSRLTVL.

The chain has TRBV6-2 or TRBV6-3 and TRBJ1-5; D may be TRBD1 (5 bases). The CDR3 has 16 residues. V was pared by 6 bases and J by 2 bases, with 17 bases between. Germline loops: CDR1 MNHEY, CDR2 SVGEGT. CDR3 protein: CASSPRGEVGNQPQHF. CDR3 nucleotides: TGTGCCAGCAGCCCGCGGGGCGAGGTCGGCAATCAGCCCCAGCATTTT.

The chain is built from TRBV14 and TRBJ1-2; TRBD1 is a possible D gene (6 bases). CDR1 and CDR2 (germline): SGHDN, FVKESK. The CDR3 totals 14 residues. Trimming took 2 bases from V and 7 from J, leaving 14 bases between them. CDR3 in amino acids: CASSQTTGIGGYTF. The CDR3 coding sequence is TGTGCCAGCAGCCAAACAACAGGGATAGGTGGCTACACCTTC. Looking up the rest from reference TRBV14 and TRBJ1-2 gives the full variable domain: EAGVTQFPSHSVIEKGQTVTLRCDPISGHDNLYWYRRVMGKEIKFLLHFVKESKQDESGMPNNRFLAERTGGTYSTLKVQPAELEDSGVYFCASSQTTGIGGYTFGSGTRLTVV.

CDR3 in DNA: TGTGCCAGCAGCTTCGCAGGGAACACAGATACGCAGTATTTT. The encoded protein is CASSFAGNTDTQYF. The chain combines TRBV7-6 with TRBJ2-3, with D maybe TRBD1 (5 bases). The germline V gene encodes CDR1 SGHVS and CDR2 FNYEAQ. The CDR3 totals 14 residues. V lost 3 bases, J lost 2 bases, and 9 bases lay in between.

The chain combines TRBV10-3 with TRBJ1-2, with D possibly TRBD1 on 6 matching bases. The CDR3 has 15 residues. Germline CDR1 ENHRY, CDR2 SYGVKD. The germline V and J ends were trimmed by 6 bases and 2 bases, with 16 bases remaining between them. CDR3 residues: CAIRPQGRSNYGYTF. The CDR3 region has the DNA TGTGCCATCAGGCCACAGGGAAGGTCCAACTATGGCTACACCTTC.

The CDR3 sequence is CASERTVSHEQFF. CDR3 DNA sequence: TGCGCCAGCGAAAGGACTGTCTCCCATGAGCAGTTCTTC. This chain links TRBV10-1 with TRBJ2-1, with D possibly TRBD2 on 5 matching bases. CDR3 size: 13 residues. V lost 8 bases, J lost 8 bases, and 16 bases lay in between. Germline CDR1 and CDR2: WNHNN and SYGVQD (reference sequence).

This clone was detected only a few times. Since the CDR3 does not end with the conserved phenylalanine or tryptophan, this likely comes from a read error. Because the CDR3's place on the DNA is in doubt, the DNA is left out and the CDR3 is given as listed by TCRdb. The rearrangement uses TRBV2 and TRBJ1-1; the D call TRBD1 from the table was never checked on the DNA. CDR1 is SNHLY and CDR2 is FYNNEI in the germline V gene. Including both end residues, the CDR3 is 14 amino acids long. CDR3 protein: CASSEGQVNTEALS.

The chain uses TRBV18 and TRBJ2-5, with 7 bases fitting TRBD1. V shed 2 bases and J 5 bases; nucleotides not matched to a gene: 8. This CDR3 has 15 residues. CDR1 and CDR2 (germline): KGHSH, LQKENI. The CDR3 is CASSPIQGTAETQYF. The CDR3 DNA is TGTGCCAGCTCACCAATACAGGGGACGGCCGAGACCCAGTACTTC.

CDR3: CASSQNRGLENIQYF. The CDR3 DNA follows: TGTGCCAGCAGCCAAAACAGGGGTTTAGAGAACATTCAGTACTTC. The V and J genes are TRBV3-1 (or the pseudogene TRBV3-2) and TRBJ2-4, with 7 bases aligning to TRBD1. The germline V gene encodes CDR1 LGHDT and CDR2 YNNKEL (reference sequence). The CDR3 runs to 15 residues. J was trimmed by 7 bases and V by 2 bases; bases with no gene match: 8.

CDR3 sequence (DNA): TGTGCCAGCGGGAGCGACAGGGTTAATTCACCCCTCCACTTT. Its translation: CASGSDRVNSPLHF. This sequence joins TRBV4-2 and TRBJ1-6, with TRBD1 matching 7 bases. CDR3 length: 14 amino acids. Germline CDR1 is LGHNA and CDR2 is YNFKEQ. Trimming cost V 8 bases and J 6 bases; bases outside gene matches: 7.

This rearrangement joins TRBV11-3 to TRBJ2-1; 13 bases are shared with TRBD2. V shed 5 bases, J shed 6 bases, and the junction held 4 bases outside the gene matches. Germline assignment: CDR1 SGHNT and CDR2 YENEEA. The CDR3 has 15 residues. The DNA of the CDR3 is TGTGCCAGCAGCCGCGGGACTAGCGGGATCAATGAGCAGTTCTTC. Its translation is CASSRGTSGINEQFF.

This clone was observed a few times. The chain employs TRBV6-6 and TRBJ2-2, with D unclear. Germline values: CDR1 MNHNY, CDR2 SVGAGI (reference sequence). The CDR3 consists of 14 residues. V lost 0 bases and J lost 1, with 3 bases in between. CDR3 sequence reads: CASSYSQNTGELFF. As DNA, the CDR3 is TGTGCCAGCAGTTACTCACAGAACACCGGGGAGCTGTTTTTT.

This clone came up a few times. The V call is TRBV4-3, the J call TRBJ1-5; the D is unclear. The CDR3 spans 15 residues. Looked up from germline, CDR1 is LGHNA and CDR2 is YSLEER. The V end lost 0 bases, the J end lost 2 bases, and 8 bases lay between the germline ends. Here the CDR3 reads CASSQEANGNQPQHF. In nucleotides, the CDR3 is TGCGCCAGCAGCCAAGAAGCTAACGGCAATCAGCCCCAGCATTTT.

The V and J genes are TRBV10-1 and TRBJ1-1, with unresolved D. Germline V gene lookup returns CDR1 WNHNN and CDR2 SYGVQD (reference sequence). The germline V and J ends were trimmed by 4 bases and 3 bases, with 6 bases remaining between them. The CDR3 extends over 12 amino acids. The CDR3 DNA is TGCGCCAGCAGTGGGGAGTACACTGAAGCTTTCTTT. It encodes CASSGEYTEAFF.

V and J are TRBV11-2 and TRBJ1-2; 7 nucleotides match TRBD1. This CDR3 contains 17 residues. Trimming took 2 bases from V and 0 from J; bases not matched to a gene: 9. Germline V gene sequence: CDR1 SGHAT, CDR2 FQNNGV. DNA for the CDR3: TGTGCCAGCAGCTTAACGACAGGGTGGGGGGCTAACTATGGCTACACCTTC. It specifies CASSLTTGWGANYGYTF.

V is TRBV7-9 and J is TRBJ2-7; no clear D. The CDR3 extends over 14 amino acids. V was shortened by 1 base and J by 5 bases, with 12 bases between the two germline ends. Looked up from germline, CDR1 is SEHNR and CDR2 is FQNEAQ (reference sequence). The chain's CDR3 is CASSLGEAPHEQYF. The CDR3 nucleotides are TGTGCCAGCAGCTTAGGCGAGGCACCGCACGAGCAGTACTTC.

The genes are TRBV6-6 and TRBJ1-2, with 9 bases aligning to TRBD1. V shed 6 bases, J shed 6 bases, and the junction held 11 bases outside the gene matches. The germline V gene has CDR1 MNHNY and CDR2 SVGAGI (reference sequence). The CDR3 extends over 15 amino acids. In nucleotides, the CDR3 is TGTGCCAGCAGCCTCCAACCGGGACAGGGAAATGGCTACACCTTC. Amino acid sequence: CASSLQPGQGNGYTF.

This clone was found many times. V is TRBV29-1 and J is TRBJ2-3; 11 nucleotides match TRBD2. This CDR3 has 14 amino acids. With 5 bases clipped from V and 2 bases from J, the junction kept 3 bases outside the gene matches. CDR1 and CDR2 from the germline V gene are SQVTM and ANQGSEA. The CDR3 sequence: CSVSSGGITDTQYF. The CDR3 bases are TGCAGCGTTTCTAGCGGGGGGATCACAGATACGCAGTATTTT.

The chain couples TRBV14 to TRBJ2-5; 15 bases are a match to TRBD2. Germline V gene data show CDR1 as SGHDN and CDR2 as FVKESK. CDR3 size: 18 residues. V shed 3 bases and J 4 bases; nucleotides not matched to a gene: 9. The CDR3: CASSHWTSGRAFGETQYF. The CDR3 bases are TGTGCCAGCAGCCACTGGACTAGCGGGAGGGCCTTTGGAGAGACCCAGTACTTC.

The J gene is TRBJ1-1, the V gene TRBV7-9, with a tentative D call TRBD1 (6 bases). The CDR3 spans 13 residues. CDR1 and CDR2 (germline): SEHNR, FQNEAQ (reference sequence). Trimming took off 1 base at V and 11 bases at J, with 14 bases between the two ends. The CDR3 is CASSLEGGVHAFF. In DNA form, the CDR3 reads TGTGCCAGCAGCTTAGAAGGGGGAGTGCACGCTTTCTTT. Looking up the rest from reference TRBV7-9 and TRBJ1-1 gives the full variable domain: DTGVSQNPRHKITKRGQNVTFRCDPISEHNRLYWYRQTLGQGPEFLTYFQNEAQLEKSRLLSDRFSAERPKGSFSTLEIQRTEQGDSAMYLCASSLEGGVHAFFGQGTRLTVV.

The V and J genes are TRBV7-9 and TRBJ1-5; 10 nucleotides align to TRBD1. Unmatched junction bases numbered 12, after V lost 10 bases and J lost 0 bases. CDR1 SEHNR and CDR2 FQNEAQ come from the germline V gene (reference sequence). The CDR3 spans 17 residues. The CDR3 sequence is CATMSGTGAGSNQPQHF. The CDR3 nucleotides read TGTGCCACCATGTCCGGGACAGGGGCCGGTAGCAATCAGCCCCAGCATTTT.

This sequence joins TRBV4-3 and TRBJ2-3; 9 nucleotides agree with TRBD2. Trimming removed 6 bases from V and 5 bases from J; junction bases left unmatched: 12. The CDR3 runs 16 residues. The germline CDR1 and CDR2 sequences are LGHNA and YSLEER. The CDR3: CASSGGGGVVRDTQYF. The CDR3 DNA reads TGCGCCAGCAGTGGGGGCGGGGGGGTCGTGAGAGATACGCAGTATTTT.

The chain employs TRBV4-3 and TRBJ2-3; 10 bases fit TRBD2. The CDR3 sequence is 18 residues long. Germline trimming cut 1 base from V and 2 bases from J; bases unmatched to any gene: 9. Germline lookup yields CDR1 LGHNA and CDR2 YSLEER. The CDR3 spells CASSQGGGTSVPTDTQYF. In DNA, the CDR3 is TGCGCCAGCAGCCAAGGAGGGGGGACTAGCGTCCCCACAGATACGCAGTATTTT.

V and J are TRBV19 and TRBJ2-2; D ambiguous. The CDR3 sequence is 14 residues long. Germline V gene sequence: CDR1 LNHDA, CDR2 SQIVND (reference sequence). The V gene lost 5 bases and the J gene lost 6 bases, with 13 bases spanning the gap. As DNA, the CDR3 is TGTGCCAGTAGTTCACCGGGTTGGGCCGGGGAGCTGTTTTTT. Translation gives CASSSPGWAGELFF.

V usage is TRBV5-6 and J usage is TRBJ2-3; TRBD1 aligns across 7 bases. V shed 4 bases, J shed 2 bases, and the junction held 10 bases outside the gene matches. Germline CDR1 SGHDT, CDR2 YYEEEE. The CDR3 is 16 amino acids. The CDR3: CASSPGTVPSTDTQYF. For the CDR3, the DNA is TGTGCCAGCAGCCCAGGGACAGTACCCTCCACAGATACGCAGTATTTT.